This paragraph covers one T cell receptor (beta chain) sequence. Its antigen is currently unknown. RNA, at about 0.45 to 1 ug, was reverse transcribed with random hexamers. Across 54 Vbeta and 13 Jbeta, TCR beta CDR3 was amplified with immunoSEQ multiplex PCR. TCRdb re-called the immunoSEQ multiplex PCR reads with MiXCR, one entry per CDR3 protein. Among 250,000 or so distinct CDR3 sequences, about 94% were seen once, and the ten largest hold 0.065% to 0.08%. This record comes from a study of CD8 T cells in Susac syndrome. From blood CD8+ and CD4+ T cells, TCR beta sequences were generated. While CD8+ and CD4+ T cells were isolated negatively, TEMRA cells were enriched by FACS. Findings and caveats of the study: The study conceded that relatively few individuals underwent its TCR sequencing and HLA analysis.

This TCR was sampled from a human donor with multiple sclerosis. Material for sequencing was CD4+ T cells from PBMCs.

CDR3 in DNA: TGCGCCAGCAGCTCGGGACTAGCGGGGGACAATGAGCAGTTCTTC. Translated: CASSSGLAGDNEQFF. J is TRBJ2-1 and V is TRBV5-1, with 14 bases aligning to TRBD2. V lost 3 bases, J lost 5 bases, and 1 base stayed unmatched. The CDR3 loop spans 15 amino acids. CDR1 is SGHRS, CDR2 YFSETQ, per germline.